This TCR beta chain was profiled in a study of blood T cell repertoires in COVID-19. Trimming cost V 3 bases and J 5 bases; bases outside gene matches: 4. CDR1 and CDR2 (germline): SGHTA, FQGNSA. This CDR3 spans 15 amino acids. In the original processing: Cell counts per sample came from amplifying reference gene primers. TCRdb keeps only in-frame clones here, not all; method: immunoSEQ multiplex PCR. V, J and clone size are those of that table, while D and trimming were read from the DNA. The data contain about 250,000 clones, around 80% of them singletons. This TCR came from a human donor in a cohort sampled during active COVID-19. The specimen sequenced was peripheral blood. The chain couples TRBV7-2 to TRBJ2-1, with 10 bases fitting TRBD1. The CDR3 here is CASSFDRGPHNEQFF. CDR3 nucleotide sequence: TGTGCCAGCAGCTTCGACAGGGGGCCACACAATGAGCAGTTCTTC.